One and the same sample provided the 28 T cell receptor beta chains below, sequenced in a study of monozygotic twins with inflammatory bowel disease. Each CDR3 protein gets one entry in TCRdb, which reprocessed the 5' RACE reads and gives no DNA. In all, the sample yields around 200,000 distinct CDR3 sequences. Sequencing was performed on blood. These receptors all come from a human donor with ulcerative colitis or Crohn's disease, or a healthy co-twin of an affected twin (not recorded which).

This CDR3 reads CASSRGGNTIYF. This chain joins TRBV12-3 or TRBV12-4 and TRBJ1-3; TCRdb proposes TRBD1, but this gene call is untestable without DNA. The CDR3 consists of 12 residues.

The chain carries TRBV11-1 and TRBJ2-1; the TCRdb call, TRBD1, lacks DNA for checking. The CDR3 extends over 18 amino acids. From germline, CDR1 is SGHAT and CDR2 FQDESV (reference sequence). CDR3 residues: CASRKTPGQGSAGNEQFF.

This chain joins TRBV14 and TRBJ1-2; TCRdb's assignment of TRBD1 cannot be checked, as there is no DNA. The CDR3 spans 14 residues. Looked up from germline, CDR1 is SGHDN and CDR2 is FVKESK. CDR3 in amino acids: CASSQTSLSYGYTF.

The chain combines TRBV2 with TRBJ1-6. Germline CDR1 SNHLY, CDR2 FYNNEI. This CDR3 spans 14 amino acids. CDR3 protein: CASSPTELNSPLHF.

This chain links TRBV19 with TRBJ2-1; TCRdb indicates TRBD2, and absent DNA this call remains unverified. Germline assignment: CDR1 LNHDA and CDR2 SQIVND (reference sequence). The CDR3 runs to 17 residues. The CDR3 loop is CASNSLAGARDVNEQFF.

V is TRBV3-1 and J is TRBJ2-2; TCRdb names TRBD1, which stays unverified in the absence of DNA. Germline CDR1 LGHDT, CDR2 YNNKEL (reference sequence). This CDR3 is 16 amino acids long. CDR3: CASSYRGQGATGELFF.

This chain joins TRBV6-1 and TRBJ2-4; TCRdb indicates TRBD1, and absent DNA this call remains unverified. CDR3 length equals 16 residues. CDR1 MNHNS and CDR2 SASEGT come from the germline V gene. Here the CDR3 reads CASSPGTGGQKNIQYF.

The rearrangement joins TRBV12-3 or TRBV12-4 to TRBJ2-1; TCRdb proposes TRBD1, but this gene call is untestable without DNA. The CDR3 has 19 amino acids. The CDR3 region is CASSLASTSGTGGLNEQFF.

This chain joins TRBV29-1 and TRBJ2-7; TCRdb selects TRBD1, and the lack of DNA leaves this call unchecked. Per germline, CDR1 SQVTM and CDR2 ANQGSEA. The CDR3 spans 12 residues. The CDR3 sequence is CSAGDTTYEQYF.

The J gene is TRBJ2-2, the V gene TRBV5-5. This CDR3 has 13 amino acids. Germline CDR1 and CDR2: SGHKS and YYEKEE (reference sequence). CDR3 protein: CASSFEWTGELFF.

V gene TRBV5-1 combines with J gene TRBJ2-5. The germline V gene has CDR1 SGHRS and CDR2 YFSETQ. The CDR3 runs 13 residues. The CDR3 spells CASSLGQQETQYF.

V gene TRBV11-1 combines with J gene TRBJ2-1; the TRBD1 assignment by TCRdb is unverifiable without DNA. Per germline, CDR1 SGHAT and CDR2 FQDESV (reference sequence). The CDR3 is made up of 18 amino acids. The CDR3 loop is CASSHHRGAGPSYNEQFF.

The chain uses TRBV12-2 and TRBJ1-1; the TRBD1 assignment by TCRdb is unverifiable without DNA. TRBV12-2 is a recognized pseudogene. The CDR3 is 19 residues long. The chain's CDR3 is CASRLKPVMEKDSYTEAFF.

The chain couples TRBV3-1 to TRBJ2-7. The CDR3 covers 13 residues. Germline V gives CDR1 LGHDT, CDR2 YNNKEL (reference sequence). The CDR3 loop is CASSRQASYEQYF.

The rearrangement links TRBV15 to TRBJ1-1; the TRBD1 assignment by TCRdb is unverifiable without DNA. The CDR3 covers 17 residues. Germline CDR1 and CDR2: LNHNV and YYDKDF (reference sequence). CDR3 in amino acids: CATSRDRGAGMNTEAFF. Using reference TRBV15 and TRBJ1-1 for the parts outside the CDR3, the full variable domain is DAMVIQNPRYQVTQFGKPVTLSCSQTLNHNVMYWYQQKSSQAPKLLFHYYDKDFNNEADTPDNFQSRRPNTSFCFLDIRSPGLGDTAMYLCATSRDRGAGMNTEAFFGQGTRLTVV.

The CDR3 loop reads CSVVSTDTQYF. The chain carries TRBV29-1 and TRBJ2-3. This CDR3 comprises 11 residues. Germline assignment: CDR1 SQVTM and CDR2 ANQGSEA.

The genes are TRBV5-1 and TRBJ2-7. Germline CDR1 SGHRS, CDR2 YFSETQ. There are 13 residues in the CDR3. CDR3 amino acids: CASSTNGPYEQYF.

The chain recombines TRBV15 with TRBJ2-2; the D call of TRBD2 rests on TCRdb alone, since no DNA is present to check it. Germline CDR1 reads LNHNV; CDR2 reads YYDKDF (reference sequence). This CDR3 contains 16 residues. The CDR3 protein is CATSKGLAGNTGELFF.

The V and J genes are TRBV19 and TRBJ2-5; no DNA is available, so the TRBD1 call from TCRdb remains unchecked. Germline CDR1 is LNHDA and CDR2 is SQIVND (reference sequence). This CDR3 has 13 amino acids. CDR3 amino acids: CASRSRGRETQYF.

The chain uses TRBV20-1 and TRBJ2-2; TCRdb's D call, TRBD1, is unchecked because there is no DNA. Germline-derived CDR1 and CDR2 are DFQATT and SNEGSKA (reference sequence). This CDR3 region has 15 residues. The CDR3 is CSAIQGILRPGELFF.

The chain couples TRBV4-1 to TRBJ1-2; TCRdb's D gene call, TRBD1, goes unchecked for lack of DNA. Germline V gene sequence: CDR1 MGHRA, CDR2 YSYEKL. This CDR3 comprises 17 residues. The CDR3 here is CASSQDILRQRGNGYTF.

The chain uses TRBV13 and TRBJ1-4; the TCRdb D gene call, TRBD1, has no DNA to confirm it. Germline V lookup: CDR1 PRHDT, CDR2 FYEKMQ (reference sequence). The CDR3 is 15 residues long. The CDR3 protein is CASSLGSPGQEKLFF. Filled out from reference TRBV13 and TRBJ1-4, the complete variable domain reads AAGVIQSPRHLIKEKRETATLKCYPIPRHDTVYWYQQGPGQDPQFLISFYEKMQSDKGSIPDRFSAQQFSDYHSELNMSSLELGDSALYFCASSLGSPGQEKLFFGSGTQLSVL.

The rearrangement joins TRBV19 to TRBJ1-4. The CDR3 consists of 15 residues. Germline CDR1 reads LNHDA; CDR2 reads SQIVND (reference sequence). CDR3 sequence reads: CASSVTGRDDEKLFF. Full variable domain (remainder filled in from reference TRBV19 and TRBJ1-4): DGGITQSPKYLFRKEGQNVTLSCEQNLNHDAMYWYRQDPGQGLRLIYYSQIVNDFQKGDIAEGYSVSREKKESFPLTVTSAQKNPTAFYLCASSVTGRDDEKLFFGSGTQLSVL.

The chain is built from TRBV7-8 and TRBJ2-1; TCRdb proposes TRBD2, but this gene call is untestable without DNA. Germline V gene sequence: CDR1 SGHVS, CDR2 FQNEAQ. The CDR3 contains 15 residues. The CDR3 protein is CASSLGTSGYNEQFF.

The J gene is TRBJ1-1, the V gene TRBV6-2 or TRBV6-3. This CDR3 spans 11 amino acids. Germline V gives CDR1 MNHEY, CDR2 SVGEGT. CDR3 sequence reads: CASSAGREAFF.

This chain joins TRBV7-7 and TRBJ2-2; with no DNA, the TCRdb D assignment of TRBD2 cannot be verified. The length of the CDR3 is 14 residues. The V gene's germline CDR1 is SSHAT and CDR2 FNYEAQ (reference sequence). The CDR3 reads CASSPRTNTGELFF.

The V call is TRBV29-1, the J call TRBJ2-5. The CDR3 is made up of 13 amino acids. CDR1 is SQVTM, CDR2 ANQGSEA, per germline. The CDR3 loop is CSVEFSGWETQYF.

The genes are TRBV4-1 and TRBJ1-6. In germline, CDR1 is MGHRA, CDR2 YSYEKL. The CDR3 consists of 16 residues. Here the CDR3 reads CASSQEPGGRNSPLHF.